This paragraph covers one TCR beta chain sequence. Measured with immunoSEQ multiplex PCR; TCRdb has only the in-frame clones, and not every one. Of about 52,000 clones listed, approximately 77% are singletons. This specimen comes from a study of PD-L1 blockade in urothelial cancer. Study overall: Bladder-origin urothelial cancer in males covered most of the roughly 29 patients. A median blood sample held about 150,000 T cells and under 85,000 unique TCRs.

Time point here: pretreatment peripheral blood. Germline V gives CDR1 MDHEN, CDR2 SYDVKM. The CDR3 extends over 18 amino acids. V dropped 3 bases and J dropped 4 bases, with 23 bases sitting between them. Source: PBMCs, taken around atezolizumab (anti-PD-L1) treatment. V usage is TRBV28 and J usage is TRBJ2-3; TRBD2 is a possible D gene (6 bases). This TCR came from a man between 65 and 85 years old with urothelial cancer. The CDR3 DNA reads as TGTGCCAGCAGTTTGCCCTCGGGGGTAGCTCAGAGGGCAGATACGCAGTATTTT. Amino acid sequence: CASSLPSGVAQRADTQYF.